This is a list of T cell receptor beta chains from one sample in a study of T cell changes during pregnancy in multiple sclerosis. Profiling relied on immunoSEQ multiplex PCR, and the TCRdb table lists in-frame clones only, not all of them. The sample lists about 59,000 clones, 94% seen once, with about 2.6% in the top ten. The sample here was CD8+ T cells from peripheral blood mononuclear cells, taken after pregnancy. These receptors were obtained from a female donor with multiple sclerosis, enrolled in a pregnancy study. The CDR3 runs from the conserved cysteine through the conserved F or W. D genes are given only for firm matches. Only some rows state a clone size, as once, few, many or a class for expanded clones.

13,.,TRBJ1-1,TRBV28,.,TGTGCCAGCAGTGACATTAGTTACACTGAAGCTTTCTTT,CASSDISYTEAFF
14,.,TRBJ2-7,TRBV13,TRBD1,TGTGCCAGCAGCTCCGGACAGGGAAGGCACGAGCAGTACTTC,CASSSGQGRHEQYF
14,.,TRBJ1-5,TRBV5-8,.,TGTGCCAGCAGCTTGGGCAGGCCGAGCCAGCCCCAGCATTTT,CASSLGRPSQPQHF
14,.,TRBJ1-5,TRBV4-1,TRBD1,TGCGCCAGCAGCGTGAGGGACAGAGAACAGCCCCAGCATTTT,CASSVRDREQPQHF
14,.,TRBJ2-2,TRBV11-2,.,TGTGCCAGCAGCTTAAACCTAGCGAGGGGGGAGCTGTTTTTT,CASSLNLARGELFF
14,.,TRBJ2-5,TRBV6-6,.,TGTGCCAGCGGCGGGACGCCTCGGCAGGAGACCCAGTACTTC,CASGGTPRQETQYF
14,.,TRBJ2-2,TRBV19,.,TGTGCCAGTACCCCGGGTGCGAACACCGGGGAGCTGTTTTTT,CASTPGANTGELFF
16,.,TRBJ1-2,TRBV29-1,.,TGCAGCGTTGAAGATCGGGTCCGCGTGGGTAACTATGGCTACACCTTC,CSVEDRVRVGNYGYTF
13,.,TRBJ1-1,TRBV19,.,TGTGCCAGTAAAACAGGGATGGCCACTGAAGCTTTCTTT,CASKTGMATEAFF
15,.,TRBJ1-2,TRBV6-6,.,TGTGCCAGCAGTTACTACGAGACAGATAACTATGGCTACACCTTC,CASSYYETDNYGYTF
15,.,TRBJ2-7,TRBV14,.,TGTGCCAGCAGCCAAGAGGCGGGATTTTCCTACGAGCAGTACTTC,CASSQEAGFSYEQYF
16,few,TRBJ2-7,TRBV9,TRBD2,TGTGCCAGCAGCGAGGGGGGGACTAGCGGGACGTACGAGCAGTACTTC,CASSEGGTSGTYEQYF
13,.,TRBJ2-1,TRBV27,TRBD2,TGTGCCAGCAGTCCTACCAGCGGGATGTGGCAGTTCTTC,CASSPTSGMWQFF
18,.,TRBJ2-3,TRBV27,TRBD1,TGTGCCAGCAGCGAGATCCATACAGGGGCCGTTTTCACAGATACGCAGTATTTT,CASSEIHTGAVFTDTQYF
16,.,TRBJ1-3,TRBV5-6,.,TGTGCCAGCAGCTTGGACCCAGTCCCCTCTGGAAACACCATATATTTT,CASSLDPVPSGNTIYF
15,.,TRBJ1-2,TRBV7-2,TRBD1,TGTGCCAGCAGAGAGTGGACAGGGGACAACTATGGCTACACCTTC,CASREWTGDNYGYTF
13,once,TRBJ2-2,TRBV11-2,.,TGTGCCAGCAGCTTACCGGGCACCGGGGAGCTGTTTTTT,CASSLPGTGELFF
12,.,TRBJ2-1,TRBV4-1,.,TGCGCCAGCAGCCAAGACAGGGGAAGGCAGTTCTTC,CASSQDRGRQFF
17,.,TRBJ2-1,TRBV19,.,TGTGCCAGTAGTAAAAGCCGGAGGGAGAGCTCCTACAATGAGCAGTTCTTC,CASSKSRRESSYNEQFF
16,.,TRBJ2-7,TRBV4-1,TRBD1,TGCGCCAGCAGCCAAGAAGAATCGGGACAGGGTTACGAGCAGTACTTC,CASSQEESGQGYEQYF
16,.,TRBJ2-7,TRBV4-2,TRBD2,TGTGCCAGCAGCCAAGACTCGACAGCGGGAATCTACGAGCAGTACTTC,CASSQDSTAGIYEQYF
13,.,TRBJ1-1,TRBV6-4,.,TGTGCCAGCAGCACGACCCCCGGGACTGAAGCTTTCTTT,CASSTTPGTEAFF
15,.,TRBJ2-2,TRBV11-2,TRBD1,TGTGCCAGCAGCCGCGGACAGGGTTATACCGGGGAGCTGTTTTTT,CASSRGQGYTGELFF
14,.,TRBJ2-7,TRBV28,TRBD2,TGTGCCAGCAGATGGACTAGCGGGACTCGTGAGCAGTACTTC,CASRWTSGTREQYF
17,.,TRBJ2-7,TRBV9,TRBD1,TGTGCCAGCAGCGTAGGAGAATCCGGGACAGCCACCTACGAGCAGTACTTC,CASSVGESGTATYEQYF
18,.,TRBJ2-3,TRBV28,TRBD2,TGTGCCAGCAGCCTCCCGGGACTAGCGGGAGATAGCACAGATACGCAGTATTTT,CASSLPGLAGDSTDTQYF
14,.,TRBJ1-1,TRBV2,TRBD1,TGTGCCAGCAGCGCGGGACAGCTGAACACTGAAGCTTTCTTT,CASSAGQLNTEAFF
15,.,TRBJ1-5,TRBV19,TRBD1,TGTGCCAGTAGTATGGACAGGGGAAGATATCAGCCCCAGCATTTT,CASSMDRGRYQPQHF
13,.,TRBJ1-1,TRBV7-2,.,TGTGCCAGCAGCTTAGTCGGGAACACTGAAGCTTTCTTT,CASSLVGNTEAFF
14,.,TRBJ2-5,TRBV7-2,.,TGTGCCAGCAGCTTATCAGGGGCCCAAGAGACCCAGTACTTC,CASSLSGAQETQYF
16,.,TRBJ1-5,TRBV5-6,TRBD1,TGTGCCAGCAGCTTGGAAGGGACAGGGACCCCTCAGCCCCAGCATTTT,CASSLEGTGTPQPQHF
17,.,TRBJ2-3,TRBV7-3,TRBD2,TGTGCCAGCAGCCTTGGGACTAGCGGGAGGTTCCAAGATACGCAGTATTTT,CASSLGTSGRFQDTQYF